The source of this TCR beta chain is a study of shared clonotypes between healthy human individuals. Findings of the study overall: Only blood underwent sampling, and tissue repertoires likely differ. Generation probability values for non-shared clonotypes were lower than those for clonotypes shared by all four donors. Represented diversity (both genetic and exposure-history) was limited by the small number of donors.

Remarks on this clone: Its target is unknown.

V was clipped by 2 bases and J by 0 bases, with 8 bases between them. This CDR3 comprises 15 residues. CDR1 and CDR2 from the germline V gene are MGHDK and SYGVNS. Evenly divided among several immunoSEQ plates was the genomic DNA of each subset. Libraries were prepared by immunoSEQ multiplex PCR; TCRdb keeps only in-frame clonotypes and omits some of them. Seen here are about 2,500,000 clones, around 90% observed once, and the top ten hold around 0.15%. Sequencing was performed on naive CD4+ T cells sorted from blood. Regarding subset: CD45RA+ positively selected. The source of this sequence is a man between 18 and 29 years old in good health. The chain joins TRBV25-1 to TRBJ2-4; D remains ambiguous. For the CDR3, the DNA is TGTGCCAGCAGTGAAACGGTGATAGCCAAAAACATTCAGTACTTC. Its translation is CASSETVIAKNIQYF.